The rows below give T cell receptor beta chains drawn from one sample of a study of OX40 agonist ivuxolimab in advanced cancers. Assay used: immunoSEQ multiplex PCR; TCRdb lists only in-frame clones, some missing. In the table there are about 100,000 clones, 75% to 90% of which are singletons. The source was CD4+ or CD8+ T cells sorted from blood, collected in a trial of the OX40 agonist ivuxolimab. These receptors all stem from an adult with an advanced solid tumor such as melanoma, head and neck, liver or kidney cancer. The CDR3 runs from the conserved cysteine through the conserved F or W. Fields, in order: D gene, clone size, J gene, V gene, CDR3 DNA, CDR3 protein. D genes are given only for firm matches. Clone size, where shown, is once, few, many, or a class for clones that have expanded.

-	-	TRBJ2-1	TRBV18	TGTGCCAGCTCACCAATCCAGGTCCCCGCCAATGAGCAGTTCTTC	CASSPIQVPANEQFF
-	-	TRBJ1-4	TRBV5-1	TGCGCCAGCAGCTTGGTCCACTCGGCTAATGAAAAACTGTTTTTT	CASSLVHSANEKLFF
-	few	TRBJ1-1	TRBV14	TGTGCCAGCAGCCCTAGAATGGGTTGGACTGAAGCTTTCTTT	CASSPRMGWTEAFF
TRBD2	few	TRBJ2-2	TRBV7-2	TGTGCCAGCAGCTTAGTCCGGGGGGCGAACACCGGGGAGCTGTTTTTT	CASSLVRGANTGELFF
TRBD2	-	TRBJ2-2	TRBV10-3	TGTGCCATCAGAGCGGGAGGGTTTCGTGACGGGGAGCTGTTTTTT	CAIRAGGFRDGELFF
TRBD1	-	TRBJ2-3	TRBV18	TGTGCCAGCTCACTGGGACAGAGTTCTTCCACAGATACGCAGTATTTT	CASSLGQSSSTDTQYF
-	-	TRBJ1-5	TRBV4-1	TGCGCCAGCAGCCCCAACTCGGCGGGTGTGCAGCCCCAGCATTTT	CASSPNSAGVQPQHF
-	-	TRBJ2-4	TRBV5-4	TGTGCCAGCAGCTACTTAAGAGATAAAAACATTCAGTACTTC	CASSYLRDKNIQYF
TRBD2	once	TRBJ2-2	TRBV29-1	TGCAGCGTTACTAGCGGGGGAACCGGGGAGCTGTTTTTT	CSVTSGGTGELFF
TRBD1	once	TRBJ2-3	TRBV5-5	TGTGCCAGCAGCTTGCGACAGGGATTTGCAGATACGCAGTATTTT	CASSLRQGFADTQYF
-	few	TRBJ1-3	TRBV7-3	TGTGCCAGCAGCTTAACTGCAGGGACAAACACCATATATTTT	CASSLTAGTNTIYF
-	-	TRBJ2-1	TRBV7-2	TGTGCCAGCAGCCGGCGAGGCGCGGACAATGAGCAGTTCTTC	CASSRRGADNEQFF
-	-	TRBJ2-5	TRBV6-5	TGTGCCAGCAGTTACTCGATGAACCAGGGAACCCAGTACTTC	CASSYSMNQGTQYF
TRBD2	-	TRBJ2-5	TRBV19	TGTGCCAGTAGTCGCCTAGCGGGGGGCCGGGGTCAAGAGACCCAGTACTTC	CASSRLAGGRGQETQYF